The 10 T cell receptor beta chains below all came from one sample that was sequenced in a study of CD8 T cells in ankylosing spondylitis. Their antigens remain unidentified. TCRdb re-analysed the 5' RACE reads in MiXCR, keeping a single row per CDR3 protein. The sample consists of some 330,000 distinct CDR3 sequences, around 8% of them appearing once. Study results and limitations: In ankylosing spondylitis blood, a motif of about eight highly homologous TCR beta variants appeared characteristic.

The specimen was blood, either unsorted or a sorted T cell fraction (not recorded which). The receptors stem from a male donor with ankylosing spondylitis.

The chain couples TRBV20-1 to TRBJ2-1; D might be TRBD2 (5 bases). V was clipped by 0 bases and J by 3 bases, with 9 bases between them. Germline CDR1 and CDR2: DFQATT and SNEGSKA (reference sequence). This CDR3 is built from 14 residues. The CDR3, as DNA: TGCAGTGCTAGAGAGTTCGGGATCTACAATGAGCAGTTCTTC. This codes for CSAREFGIYNEQFF.

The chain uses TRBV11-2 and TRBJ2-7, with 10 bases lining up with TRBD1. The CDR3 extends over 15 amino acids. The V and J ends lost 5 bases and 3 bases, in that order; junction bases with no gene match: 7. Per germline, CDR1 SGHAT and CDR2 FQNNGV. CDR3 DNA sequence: TGTGCCAGCAGCCCGGGACAGGGGACGAACTACGAGCAGTACTTC. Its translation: CASSPGQGTNYEQYF. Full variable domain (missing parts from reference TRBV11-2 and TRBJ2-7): EAGVAQSPRYKIIEKRQSVAFWCNPISGHATLYWYQQILGQGPKLLIQFQNNGVVDDSQLPKDRFSAERLKGVDSTLKIQPAKLEDSAVYLCASSPGQGTNYEQYFGPGTRLTVT.

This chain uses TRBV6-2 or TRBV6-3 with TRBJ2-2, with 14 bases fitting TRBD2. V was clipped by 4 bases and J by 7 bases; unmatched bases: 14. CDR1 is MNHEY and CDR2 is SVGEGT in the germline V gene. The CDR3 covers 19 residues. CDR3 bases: TGTGCCAGCAGTTTCTTGCCTCCCGGGACTAGCGGGAGTAGCGGGGAGCTGTTTTTT. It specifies CASSFLPPGTSGSSGELFF.

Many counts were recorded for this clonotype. The CDR3 DNA is TGCAGCGTTGTGGGACTCCCCTACGAGCAGTACTTC. This gives the protein CSVVGLPYEQYF. The chain is built from TRBV29-1 and TRBJ2-7, with D perhaps matching TRBD2 (6 bases). V was clipped by 4 bases and J by 2 bases, with 9 bases between them. CDR3 size: 12 residues. Germline V gives CDR1 SQVTM, CDR2 ANQGSEA.

CDR3 loop: CAISDGGSRDTGELFF. The CDR3 nucleotides are TGTGCCATCAGTGATGGTGGTAGCAGAGACACCGGGGAGCTGTTTTTT. The chain combines TRBV10-3 with TRBJ2-2; no reliable D call. Trimming took off 3 bases at V and 3 bases at J, with 14 bases between the two ends. This CDR3 contains 16 residues. Germline V gene data show CDR1 as ENHRY and CDR2 as SYGVKD.

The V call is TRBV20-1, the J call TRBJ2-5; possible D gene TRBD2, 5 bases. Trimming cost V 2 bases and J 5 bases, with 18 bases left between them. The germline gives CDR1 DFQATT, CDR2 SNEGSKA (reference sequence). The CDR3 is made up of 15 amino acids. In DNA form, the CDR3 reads TGCAGTGCTAGACGGCCCGGGGTTCTGGCTGAGACCCAGTACTTC. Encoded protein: CSARRPGVLAETQYF.

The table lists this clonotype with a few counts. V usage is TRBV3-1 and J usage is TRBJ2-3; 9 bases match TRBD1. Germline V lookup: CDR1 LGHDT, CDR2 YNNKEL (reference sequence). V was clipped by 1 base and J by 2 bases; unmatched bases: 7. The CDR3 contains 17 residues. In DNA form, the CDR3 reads TGTGCCAGCAGCCAAGGGTGGGACAGGGACTACACAGATACGCAGTATTTT. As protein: CASSQGWDRDYTDTQYF.

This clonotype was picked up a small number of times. CDR3 nucleotides: TGCAGTGCAAAGTGGGCGGGAGGGCCGTATGAGCAGTTCTTC. This sequence encodes CSAKWAGGPYEQFF. The gene calls are TRBV20-1 and TRBJ2-1; 9 positions match TRBD2. V was pared by 6 bases and J by 8 bases, with 11 bases of the junction left unmatched. The V gene's germline CDR1 is DFQATT and CDR2 SNEGSKA (reference sequence). The CDR3 totals 14 residues.

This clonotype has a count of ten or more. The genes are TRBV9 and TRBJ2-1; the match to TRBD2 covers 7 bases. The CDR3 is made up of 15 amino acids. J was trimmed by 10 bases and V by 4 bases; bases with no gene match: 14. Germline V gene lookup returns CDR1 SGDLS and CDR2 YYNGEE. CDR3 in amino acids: CASSRLDWEGGEQFF. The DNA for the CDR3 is TGTGCCAGCAGCCGCTTGGACTGGGAGGGCGGGGAGCAGTTCTTC.

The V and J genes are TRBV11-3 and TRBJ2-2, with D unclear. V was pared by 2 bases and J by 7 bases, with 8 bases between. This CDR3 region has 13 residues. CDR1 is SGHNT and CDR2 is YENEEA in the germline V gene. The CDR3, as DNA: TGTGCCAGCAGCTTAAATCCAGGCGGGGAGCTGTTTTTT. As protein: CASSLNPGGELFF.